The clone carrying this T cell receptor (beta chain) was observed a few times. Sequenced by immunoSEQ multiplex PCR; TCRdb stores in-frame clones only, minus some. The data show over 100,000 clones, around nine tenths seen once. Enrolment of Seattle patients took place during active infection, and they were followed longitudinally. The data were taken from a study of blood T cell repertoires in COVID-19. At the level of the study: PBMCs, B-cell-depleted T cells, or T cells provided the cDNA or gDNA that made up the material.

The V end was cut by 4 bases, the J end by 8 bases, with 24 bases between. From germline, CDR1 is SGDLS and CDR2 YYNGEE. CDR3 length equals 17 residues. V is TRBV9 and J is TRBJ1-4, with D possibly matching TRBD1 (6 bases). Sequencing was carried out using peripheral blood. The TCR comes from a man aged 60 to 69 with COVID-19, enrolled during active disease. The DNA for the CDR3 is TGTGCCAGCAGCCCAGGGGTTGGACAGTCCGATAGGGAAAAACTGTTTTTT. It encodes CASSPGVGQSDREKLFF.